The 2 T cell receptor beta chains listed next were all sequenced from one sample in a study of STAT5B mutations in CD4+ large granular lymphocyte leukemia. Measured with immunoSEQ multiplex PCR; TCRdb has only the in-frame clones, and not every one. The table has 40,000 to 45,000 clones, 81% seen once; the top ten hold about 3.9%. The sequencing input was CD4+ T cells from blood buffy coats. These receptors were obtained from a human donor in good health.

The J gene is TRBJ2-1, the V gene TRBV6-6; D is possibly TRBD1 (6 bases). This CDR3 has 16 amino acids. The V and J ends lost 5 bases and 0 bases respectively, with 14 bases between them. The germline gives CDR1 MNHNY, CDR2 SVGAGI (reference sequence). The CDR3 reads CASSRTVLSSYNEQFF. In DNA, the CDR3 is TGTGCCAGCAGTCGGACAGTTCTTAGCTCCTACAATGAGCAGTTCTTC.

This clone was picked up one time. The V gene is TRBV11-2, the J gene TRBJ1-2; the D is unclear. The V and J ends lost 3 bases and 4 bases respectively, with 12 bases between them. The V gene's germline CDR1 is SGHAT and CDR2 FQNNGV. The CDR3 totals 14 residues. The CDR3 DNA reads TGTGCCAGCAGCTTTCAGATCTCTAGCTATGGCTACACCTTC. Translation: CASSFQISSYGYTF.